This T cell receptor (beta chain) stems from a study of cytotoxic CD8 clonotypes in ibrutinib-treated CLL. Study conclusions and caveats: Among the clonotypes, public ones were uncommon and contracted or held stable on treatment.

TCRdb's copy holds only in-frame clones and misses some; the assay was immunoSEQ multiplex PCR. The sample has approximately 140,000 clones; about 80% are singletons. The CDR3 covers 16 residues. Germline CDR1 reads MNHEY; CDR2 reads SVGAGI. V was shortened by 0 bases and J by 3 bases, with 15 bases between the two germline ends. Comments on this clone: Its specificity is not known.

Here the sequenced sample was PBMCs, taken after 12 months of ibrutinib treatment. The TCR comes from a human donor with chronic lymphocytic leukemia. J is TRBJ2-7 and V is TRBV6-5; unclear D gene. The CDR3 reads CASSYSPSGSGYEQYF. Here the CDR3 DNA reads TGTGCCAGCAGTTACTCTCCGTCGGGCTCAGGCTACGAGCAGTACTTC.